This T cell receptor beta chain was sequenced for a study of CD8+ T cells in alopecia areata. The germline gives CDR1 MDHEN, CDR2 SYDVKM. The CDR3 is 21 amino acids. With 4 bases clipped from V and 7 bases from J, the junction kept 24 bases outside the gene matches. RNA was isolated and reverse transcribed to cDNA, the sequencing template. The method was immunoSEQ multiplex PCR; TCRdb's version includes in-frame clones alone and lacks a portion of them. This table has approximately 66,000 clones, roughly 61% appearing once. This clone occurred many times. The receptor comes from a human donor with alopecia areata. This material consisted of CD8+ T cells sorted from blood, taken at week 0. The chain employs TRBV28 and TRBJ2-1; 11 bases map to TRBD2. The CDR3 loop reads CASSSIQLAGVGSQGVNEQFF. CDR3 nucleotides: TGTGCCAGCAGTTCTATCCAACTAGCGGGAGTGGGGTCCCAGGGGGTAAATGAGCAGTTCTTC. Using reference TRBV28 and TRBJ2-1 for the parts outside the CDR3, the full variable domain is DVKVTQSSRYLVKRTGEKVFLECVQDMDHENMFWYRQDPGLGLRLIYFSYDVKMKEKGDIPEGYSVSREKKERFSLILESASTNQTSMYLCASSSIQLAGVGSQGVNEQFFGPGTRLTVL.